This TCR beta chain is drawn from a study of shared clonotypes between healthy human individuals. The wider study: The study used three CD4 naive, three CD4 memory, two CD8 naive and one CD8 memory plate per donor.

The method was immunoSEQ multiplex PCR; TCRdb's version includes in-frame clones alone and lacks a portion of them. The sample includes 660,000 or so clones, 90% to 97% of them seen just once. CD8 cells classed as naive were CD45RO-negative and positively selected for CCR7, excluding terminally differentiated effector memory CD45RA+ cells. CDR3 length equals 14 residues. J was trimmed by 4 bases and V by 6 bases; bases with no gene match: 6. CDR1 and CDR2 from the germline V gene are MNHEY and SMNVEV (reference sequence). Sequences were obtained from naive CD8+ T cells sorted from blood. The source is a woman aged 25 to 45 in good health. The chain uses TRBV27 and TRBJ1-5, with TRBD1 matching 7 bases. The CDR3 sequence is CASSPGQENQPQHF. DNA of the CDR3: TGTGCCAGCAGCCCCGGACAGGAAAATCAGCCCCAGCATTTT.